A selection of T cell receptor beta chains follows, all from one sample in a study of spatial heterogeneity in lung cancer. TCRdb itself ran the 5' RACE reads through MiXCR, one entry per CDR3 protein. This sample has more than 10,000 distinct CDR3 sequences, with approximately 3% found just once. The sequences come from lung tumor tissue, collected at surgery. The receptors derive from a male donor with early-stage non-small cell lung cancer. The CDR3 runs from the conserved cysteine through the conserved F or W. The order of the fields is V gene, J gene, clone size, D gene, CDR3 DNA, CDR3 protein. The D gene is left open where the match is weak. A row's size may be missing; if present it is once, few, many or a size class.

TRBV19	TRBJ1-1	few	-	TGTGCCAGTAGTATAAAGGCTTTTAGCGGGACTGAAGCTTTCTTT	CASSIKAFSGTEAFF
TRBV2	TRBJ2-7	many	-	TGTGCCAGCAGTGAAGGAGGGGCAGTCAGATCCTACGAGCAGTACTTC	CASSEGGAVRSYEQYF
TRBV20-1	TRBJ1-1	many	-	TGCAGTGCTAGAAGGGGCAGGGCCACTGAAGCTTTCTTT	CSARRGRATEAFF
TRBV7-2	TRBJ1-4	-	-	TGTGCCAGCAGCTCTAACCAGCCCCGGGGTGAAAAACTGTTTTTT	CASSSNQPRGEKLFF
TRBV20-1	TRBJ2-3	many	-	TGCAGTGCTAGGGGCACAGATACGCAGTATTTT	CSARGTDTQYF
TRBV7-3	TRBJ1-1	many	TRBD1	TGTGCCAGCAGCCAGACAGGGATTACTGAAGCTTTCTTT	CASSQTGITEAFF
TRBV7-2	TRBJ1-1	many	-	TGTGCCAGCAGCTCGTTAGCCCTACGTGAGAACACTGAAGCTTTCTTT	CASSSLALRENTEAFF
TRBV7-8	TRBJ2-2	many	-	TGTGCCAGCAGCTTAGTGAATACGAACACCGGGGAGCTGTTTTTT	CASSLVNTNTGELFF
TRBV24-1	TRBJ1-5	many	-	TGTGCCACCAGTGCGCAGGGCCCTGTGAGCAATCAGCCCCAGCATTTT	CATSAQGPVSNQPQHF
TRBV6-6	TRBJ2-2	many	-	TGTGCCAGCAGTTATGCAGAGATCACCGGGGAGCTGTTTTTT	CASSYAEITGELFF
TRBV15	TRBJ1-5	many	TRBD1	TGTGCCACCAGCGCTGGGACAGAGGGTCAGCCCCAGCATTTT	CATSAGTEGQPQHF
TRBV10-1	TRBJ2-7	-	TRBD1	TGCGCCAGCAGTGGTGCAGGGGGCGTCGACGAGCAGTACTTC	CASSGAGGVDEQYF
TRBV5-6	TRBJ2-4	-	TRBD2	TGTGCCAGCAGCTCGGGACTAGCTGCGGAAGTCGCCAAAAACATTCAGTACTTC	CASSSGLAAEVAKNIQYF
TRBV7-2	TRBJ2-7	many	-	TGTGCCAGCAGCTTAGGGGGCGGCTACGAGCAGTACTTC	CASSLGGGYEQYF
TRBV12-3/TRBV12-4	TRBJ2-1	many	-	TGTGCCAGCAGTTTCAGTAGCTCCTACAATGAGCAGTTCTTC	CASSFSSSYNEQFF
TRBV5-5	TRBJ2-6	many	TRBD2	TGTGCCAGCAGCTTGAAAGTCGGGGGGGCGTCAATCTCTGGGGCCAACGTCCTGACTTTC	CASSLKVGGASISGANVLTF
TRBV28	TRBJ2-5	many	-	TGTGCCAGCAGTCCAACAAGACGCGAAAAAGAGACCCAGTACTTC	CASSPTRREKETQYF
TRBV6-2/TRBV6-3	TRBJ2-7	many	TRBD2	TGTGCCAGCAGTCTAGACGGACTAGCGGGGGACGAGCAGTACTTC	CASSLDGLAGDEQYF
TRBV11-3	TRBJ1-1	many	-	TGTGCCAGCAGCTCGAGGGAGGCTGAAGCTTTCTTT	CASSSREAEAFF
TRBV28	TRBJ2-2	many	TRBD2	TGTGCCAGCAGTTCGGGACTAGCGGGGACCGGGGAGCTGTTTTTT	CASSSGLAGTGELFF
TRBV11-2	TRBJ1-3	many	-	TGTGCCAGCAGAGACAGGCTTGGAAACACCATATATTTT	CASRDRLGNTIYF
TRBV5-4	TRBJ1-1	many	-	TGTGCCAGCAGCTTGCGGCTCGGGATGAGGACTGAAGCTTTCTTT	CASSLRLGMRTEAFF
TRBV6-2/TRBV6-3	TRBJ2-7	many	-	TGTGCCAGCAGTTACTCCGCCTACGAGCAGTACTTC	CASSYSAYEQYF
TRBV7-2	TRBJ1-1	many	-	TGTGCCAGCAGCCCGACAAATGGTGGGCGCGCTTTCTTT	CASSPTNGGRAFF
TRBV2	TRBJ2-5	few	-	TGTGCCAGCACCCCAAAAGAGACCCAGTACTTC	CASTPKETQYF
TRBV11-1	TRBJ2-5	many	TRBD2	TGTGCCAGCAGCTTAGGGTTGAGGTCTAGCGGAGGCCAAGAGACCCAGTACTTC	CASSLGLRSSGGQETQYF
TRBV20-1	TRBJ2-1	medium-sized	TRBD2	TGCAGTGCTAGAGATCTGGTACTAGCGGGGGGGCGTGAGCAGTTCTTC	CSARDLVLAGGREQFF
TRBV7-2	TRBJ2-1	few	-	TGTGCCAGCAGCTTAGTATTCAATGAGCAGTTCTTC	CASSLVFNEQFF
TRBV29-1	TRBJ2-7	many	-	TGCAGCGTTTCCCGGGACTCCTGGCGGGAGCAGTACTTC	CSVSRDSWREQYF
TRBV27	TRBJ2-7	many	TRBD2	TGTGCCAGCTGCCGATTCGGGGGGGGACCCTACGAGCAGTACTTC	CASCRFGGGPYEQYF
TRBV5-4	TRBJ1-2	many	-	TGTGCCAGCAGCTCGGACGCTTACTATGGCTACACCTTC	CASSSDAYYGYTF
TRBV4-2	TRBJ2-5	-	TRBD2	TGTGCCAGCAGCCAAGATCGGCGGGGGGGCTTGGAGACCCAGTACTTC	CASSQDRRGGLETQYF
TRBV20-1	TRBJ1-1	many	-	TGCAGGGCAGAGATCACTGAAGCTTTCTTT	CRAEITEAFF
TRBV5-4	TRBJ2-7	-	-	TGTGCCAGCAGCTTGAAACTTACACCCTACGAGCAGTACTTC	CASSLKLTPYEQYF
TRBV20-1	TRBJ1-2	many	-	TGCAGTGCTAGAGATCAGGAACGGATCTATGGCTACACCTTC	CSARDQERIYGYTF
TRBV5-4	TRBJ2-6	many	TRBD1	TGTGCCAGCAGCCCCTCACAGGGGCCTCTCACTGGGGCCAACGTCCTGACTTTC	CASSPSQGPLTGANVLTF
TRBV12-3/TRBV12-4	TRBJ2-7	many	-	TGTGCCAGCAGCCACGCCCGACAGTCCTCCTACGAGCAGTACTTC	CASSHARQSSYEQYF
TRBV12-3/TRBV12-4	TRBJ2-1	-	-	TGTGCCAGCAGTTTTTCGGCAGGCCTTTACAATGAGCAGTTCTTC	CASSFSAGLYNEQFF
TRBV27	TRBJ1-5	many	-	TGTGCCAGCAGTTTAGAACCGAGGAGGGGTCGGCGGAATAGCAATCAGCCCCAGCATTTT	CASSLEPRRGRRNSNQPQHF